The clone carrying this TCR beta chain was counted only a few times. This sample stems from a study of control samples from healthy donors and cancer patients. Measured with immunoSEQ multiplex PCR; TCRdb has only the in-frame clones, and not every one. This sample has 51,000 or so clones; about four fifths occur once, and the top ten carry about 9.5%. Germline CDR1 reads SGHVS; CDR2 reads FQNEAQ. V dropped 3 bases and J dropped 4 bases, with 7 bases sitting between them. This CDR3 comprises 13 residues. Sample: blood. This clonotype originated in a man between 65 and 80 years old in good health. The chain recombines TRBV7-8 with TRBJ1-5, with unresolved D. CDR3 loop: CASSFTENQPQHF. DNA for the CDR3: TGTGCCAGCAGCTTCACCGAAAATCAGCCCCAGCATTTT.